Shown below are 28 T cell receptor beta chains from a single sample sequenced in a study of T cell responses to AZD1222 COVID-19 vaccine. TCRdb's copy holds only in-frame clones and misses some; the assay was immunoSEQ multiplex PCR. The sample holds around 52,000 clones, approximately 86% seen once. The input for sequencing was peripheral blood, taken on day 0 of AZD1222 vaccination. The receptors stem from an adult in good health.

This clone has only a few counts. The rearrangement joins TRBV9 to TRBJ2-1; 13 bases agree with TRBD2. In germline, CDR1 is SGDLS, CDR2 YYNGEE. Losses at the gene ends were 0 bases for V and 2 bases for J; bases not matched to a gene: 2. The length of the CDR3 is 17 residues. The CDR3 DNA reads TGTGCCAGCAGCGTAGCTGGGACTAGCGGGACCTACAATGAGCAGTTCTTC. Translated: CASSVAGTSGTYNEQFF. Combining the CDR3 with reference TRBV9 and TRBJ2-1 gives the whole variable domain DSGVTQTPKHLITATGQRVTLRCSPRSGDLSVYWYQQSLDQGLQFLIQYYNGEERAKGNILERFSAQQFPDLHSELNLSSLELGDSALYFCASSVAGTSGTYNEQFFGPGTRLTVL.

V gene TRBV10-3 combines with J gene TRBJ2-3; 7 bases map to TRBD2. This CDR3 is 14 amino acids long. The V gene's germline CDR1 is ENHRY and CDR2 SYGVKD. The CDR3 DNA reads TGTGCGACCGGGGGTAGCGGGAGCACAGATACGCAGTATTTT. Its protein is CATGGSGSTDTQYF.

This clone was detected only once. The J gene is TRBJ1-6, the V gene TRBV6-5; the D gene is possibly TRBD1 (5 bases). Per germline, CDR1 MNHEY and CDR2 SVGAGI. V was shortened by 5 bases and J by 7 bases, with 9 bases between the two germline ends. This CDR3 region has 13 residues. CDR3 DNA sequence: TGTGCCAGCAGTACAGGTTCGAATTCACCCCTCCACTTT. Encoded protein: CASSTGSNSPLHF.

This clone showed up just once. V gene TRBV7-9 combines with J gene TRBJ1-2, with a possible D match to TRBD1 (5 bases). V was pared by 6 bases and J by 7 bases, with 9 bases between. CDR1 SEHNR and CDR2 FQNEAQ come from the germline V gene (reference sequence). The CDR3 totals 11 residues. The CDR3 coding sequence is TGTGCCAGCAGTGATGGGGCTGGCTACACCTTC. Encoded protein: CASSDGAGYTF.

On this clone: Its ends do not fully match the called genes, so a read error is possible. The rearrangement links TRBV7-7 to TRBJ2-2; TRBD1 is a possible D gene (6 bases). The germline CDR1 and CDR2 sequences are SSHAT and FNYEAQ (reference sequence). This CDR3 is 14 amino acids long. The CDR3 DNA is TGTGCTAGCAGTCGGCAGGGGATGGGCGGGGAGCTGTTTTTT. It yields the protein CASSRQGMGGELFF.

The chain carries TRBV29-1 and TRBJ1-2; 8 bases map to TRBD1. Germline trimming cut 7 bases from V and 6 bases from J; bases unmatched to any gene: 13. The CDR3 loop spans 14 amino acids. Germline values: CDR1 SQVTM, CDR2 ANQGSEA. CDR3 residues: CSALGTGNDHGYTF. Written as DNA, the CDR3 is TGCAGCGCCCTAGGGACAGGCAACGACCATGGCTACACCTTC.

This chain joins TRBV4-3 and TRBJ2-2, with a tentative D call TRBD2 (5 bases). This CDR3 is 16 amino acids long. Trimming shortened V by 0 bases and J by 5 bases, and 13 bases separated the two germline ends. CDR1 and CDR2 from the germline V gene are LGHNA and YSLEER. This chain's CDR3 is CASSQDYGLPTGELFF. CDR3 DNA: TGCGCCAGCAGCCAAGACTACGGACTCCCAACCGGGGAGCTGTTTTTT.

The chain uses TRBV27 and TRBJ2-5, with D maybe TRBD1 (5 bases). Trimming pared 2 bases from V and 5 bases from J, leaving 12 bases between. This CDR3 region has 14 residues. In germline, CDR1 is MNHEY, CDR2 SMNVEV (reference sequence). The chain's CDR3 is CASSLGPGRETQYF. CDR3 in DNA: TGTGCCAGCAGTTTAGGTCCAGGGCGGGAGACCCAGTACTTC.

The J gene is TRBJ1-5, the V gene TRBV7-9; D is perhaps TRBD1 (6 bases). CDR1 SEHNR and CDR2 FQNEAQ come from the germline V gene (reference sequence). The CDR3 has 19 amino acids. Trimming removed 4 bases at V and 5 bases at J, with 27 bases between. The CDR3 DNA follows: TGTGCCAGCAGCTCTAACCCGGTGGGGGCCAGCCATAACGATCAGCCCCAGCATTTT. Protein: CASSSNPVGASHNDQPQHF.

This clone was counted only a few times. CDR3 region: CASSESLNQPQHF. Written as DNA, the CDR3 is TGCGCCAGCAGTGAGTCTTTAAATCAGCCCCAGCATTTT. The gene calls are TRBV10-2 and TRBJ1-5, with D uncertain. The CDR3 loop spans 13 amino acids. Germline V lookup: CDR1 WSHSY, CDR2 SAAADI. V lost 0 bases to trimming and J lost 4 bases, with 4 bases between them.

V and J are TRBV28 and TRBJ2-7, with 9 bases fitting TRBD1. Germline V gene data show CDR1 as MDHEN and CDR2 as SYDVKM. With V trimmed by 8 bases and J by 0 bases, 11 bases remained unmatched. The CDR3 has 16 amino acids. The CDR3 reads CASSGSLGQGSYEQYF. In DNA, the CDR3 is TGTGCCAGCTCAGGTTCGCTGGGACAGGGCTCCTACGAGCAGTACTTC.

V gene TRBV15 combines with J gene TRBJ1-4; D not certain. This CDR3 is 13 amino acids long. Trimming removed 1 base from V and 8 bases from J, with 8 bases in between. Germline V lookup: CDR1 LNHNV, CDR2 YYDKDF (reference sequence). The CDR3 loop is CATSRGTGEKLFF. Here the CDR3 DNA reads TGTGCCACCAGCAGAGGGACCGGGGAAAAACTGTTTTTT.

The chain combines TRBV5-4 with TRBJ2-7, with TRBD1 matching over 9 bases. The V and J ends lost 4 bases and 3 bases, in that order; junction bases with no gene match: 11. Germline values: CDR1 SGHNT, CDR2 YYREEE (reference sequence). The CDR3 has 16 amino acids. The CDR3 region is CASSATTTGQGYEQYF. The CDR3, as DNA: TGTGCCAGCAGCGCAACTACCACGGGACAGGGCTACGAGCAGTACTTC. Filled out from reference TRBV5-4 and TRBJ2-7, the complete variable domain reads ETGVTQSPTHLIKTRGQQVTLRCSSQSGHNTVSWYQQALGQGPQFIFQYYREEENGRGNFPPRFSGLQFPNYSSELNVNALELDDSALYLCASSATTTGQGYEQYFGPGTRLTVT.

The CDR3, as DNA: TGTGCCACCCGCCCCTCGACCGCGCGAAACAATCAGCCCCAGCATTTT. Its translation: CATRPSTARNNQPQHF. The chain is built from TRBV10-3 and TRBJ1-5; D unclear. Trimming pared 10 bases from V and 3 bases from J, leaving 22 bases between. Germline V lookup: CDR1 ENHRY, CDR2 SYGVKD. The CDR3 covers 16 residues.

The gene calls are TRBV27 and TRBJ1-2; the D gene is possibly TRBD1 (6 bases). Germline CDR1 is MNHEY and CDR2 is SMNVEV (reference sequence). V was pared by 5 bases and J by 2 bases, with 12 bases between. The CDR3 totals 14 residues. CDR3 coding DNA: TGTGCCAGCAGTAGGGGGACGGGAAACTATGGCTACACCTTC. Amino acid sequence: CASSRGTGNYGYTF.

This chain's CDR3 is CASSQAGQYNEQFF. CDR3 DNA sequence: TGTGCCAGCAGCCAAGCGGGACAGTACAATGAGCAGTTCTTC. The V call is TRBV14, the J call TRBJ2-1, with 7 positions matching TRBD1. V lost 1 base, J lost 4 bases, and 1 base stayed unmatched. The germline gives CDR1 SGHDN, CDR2 FVKESK. The CDR3 runs to 14 residues.

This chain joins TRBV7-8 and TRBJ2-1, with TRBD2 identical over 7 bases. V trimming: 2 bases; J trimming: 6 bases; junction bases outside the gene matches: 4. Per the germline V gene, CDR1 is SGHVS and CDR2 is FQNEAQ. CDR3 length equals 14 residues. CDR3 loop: CASSLSGLINEQFF. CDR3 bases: TGTGCCAGCAGCTTATCGGGACTAATCAATGAGCAGTTCTTC.

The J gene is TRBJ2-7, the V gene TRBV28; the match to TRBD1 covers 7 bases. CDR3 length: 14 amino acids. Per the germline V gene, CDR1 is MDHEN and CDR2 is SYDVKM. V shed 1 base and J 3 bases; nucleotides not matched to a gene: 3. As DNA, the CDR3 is TGTGCCAGCAGTTTATATGGGACAGACTACGAGCAGTACTTC. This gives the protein CASSLYGTDYEQYF.

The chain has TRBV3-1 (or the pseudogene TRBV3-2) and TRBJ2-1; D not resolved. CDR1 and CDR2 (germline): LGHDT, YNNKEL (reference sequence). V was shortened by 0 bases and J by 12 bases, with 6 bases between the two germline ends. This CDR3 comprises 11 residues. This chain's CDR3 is CASSQDFGQFF. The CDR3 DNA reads TGTGCCAGCAGCCAAGATTTCGGGCAGTTCTTC.

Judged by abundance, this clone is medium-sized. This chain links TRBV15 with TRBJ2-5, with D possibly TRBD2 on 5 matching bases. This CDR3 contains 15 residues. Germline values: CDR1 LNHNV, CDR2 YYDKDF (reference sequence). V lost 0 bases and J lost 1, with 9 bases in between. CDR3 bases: TGTGCCACCAGCAGAGATCTTAGCGCCCAAGAGACCCAGTACTTC. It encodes CATSRDLSAQETQYF.

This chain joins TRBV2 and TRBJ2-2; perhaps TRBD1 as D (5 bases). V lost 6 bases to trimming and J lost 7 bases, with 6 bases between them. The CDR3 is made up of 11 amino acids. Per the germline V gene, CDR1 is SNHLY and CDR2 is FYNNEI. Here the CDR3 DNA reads TGTGCCAGCAGGCAGGGCGGGGAGCTGTTTTTT. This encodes CASRQGGELFF.

The CDR3 bases are TGTGCCAGCAGTTACTCATACAGGGGGCGAAACTATGGCTACACCTTC. Translation: CASSYSYRGRNYGYTF. V usage is TRBV6-5 and J usage is TRBJ1-2, with 9 positions matching TRBD1. The CDR3 is made up of 16 amino acids. CDR1 is MNHEY, CDR2 SVGAGI, per germline. V lost 0 bases to trimming and J lost 2 bases; unmatched junction nucleotides: 4.

The CDR3 loop reads CASSIPTDTHNEQFF. The CDR3, as DNA: TGTGCCAGCAGTATCCCTACAGACACTCACAATGAGCAGTTCTTC. V usage is TRBV27 and J usage is TRBJ2-1; D gene unclear. The V end lost 5 bases, the J end lost 5 bases, and 16 bases lay between the germline ends. The germline V gene has CDR1 MNHEY and CDR2 SMNVEV (reference sequence). The CDR3 spans 15 residues.

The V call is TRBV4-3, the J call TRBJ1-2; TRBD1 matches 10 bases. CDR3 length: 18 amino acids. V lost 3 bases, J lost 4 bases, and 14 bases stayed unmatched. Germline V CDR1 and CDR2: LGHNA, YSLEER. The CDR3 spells CASSQERTGGPISYGYTF. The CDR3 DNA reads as TGCGCCAGCAGCCAGGAACGGACAGGGGGTCCCATTTCCTATGGCTACACCTTC.

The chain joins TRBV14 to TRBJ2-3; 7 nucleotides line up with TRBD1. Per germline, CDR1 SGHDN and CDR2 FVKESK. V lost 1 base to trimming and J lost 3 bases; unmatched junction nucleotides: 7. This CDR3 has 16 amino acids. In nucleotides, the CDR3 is TGTGCCAGCAGCCAAGTCCCGGGACAGAAAACAGATACGCAGTATTTT. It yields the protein CASSQVPGQKTDTQYF.

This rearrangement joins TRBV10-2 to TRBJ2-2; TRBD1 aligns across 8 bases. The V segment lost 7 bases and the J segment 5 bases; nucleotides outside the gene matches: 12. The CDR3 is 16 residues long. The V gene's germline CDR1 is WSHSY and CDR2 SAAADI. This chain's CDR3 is CASKSGTGPWTGELFF. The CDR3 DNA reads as TGCGCCAGCAAGTCCGGGACAGGCCCGTGGACCGGGGAGCTGTTTTTT.

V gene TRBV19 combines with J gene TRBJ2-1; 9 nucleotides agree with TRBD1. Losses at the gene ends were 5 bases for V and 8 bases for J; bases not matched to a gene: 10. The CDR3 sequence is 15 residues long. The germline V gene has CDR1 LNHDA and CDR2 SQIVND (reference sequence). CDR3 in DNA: TGTGCCAGTAGTTCTTGGACAGGGGTAAAGGATGAGCAGTTCTTC. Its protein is CASSSWTGVKDEQFF. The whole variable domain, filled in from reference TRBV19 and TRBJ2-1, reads DGGITQSPKYLFRKEGQNVTLSCEQNLNHDAMYWYRQDPGQGLRLIYYSQIVNDFQKGDIAEGYSVSREKKESFPLTVTSAQKNPTAFYLCASSSWTGVKDEQFFGPGTRLTVL.

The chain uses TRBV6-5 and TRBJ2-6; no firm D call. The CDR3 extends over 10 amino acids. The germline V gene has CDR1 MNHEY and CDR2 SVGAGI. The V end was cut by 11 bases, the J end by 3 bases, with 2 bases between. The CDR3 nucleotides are TGTGCCTGTGGGGCCAACGTCCTGACTTTC. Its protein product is CACGANVLTF.